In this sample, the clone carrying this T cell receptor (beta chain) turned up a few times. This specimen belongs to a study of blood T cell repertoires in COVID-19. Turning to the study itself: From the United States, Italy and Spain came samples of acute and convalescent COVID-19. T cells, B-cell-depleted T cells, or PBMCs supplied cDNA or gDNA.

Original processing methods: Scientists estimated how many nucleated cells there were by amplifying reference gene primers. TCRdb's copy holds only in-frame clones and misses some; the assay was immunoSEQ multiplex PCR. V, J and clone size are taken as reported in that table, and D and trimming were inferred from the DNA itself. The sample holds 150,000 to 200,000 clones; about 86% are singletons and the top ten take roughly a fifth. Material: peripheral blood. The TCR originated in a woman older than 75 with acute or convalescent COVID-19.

The CDR3 nucleotides read TGCGCCAGCAGCTTTGGGGACATGTACAATGAGCAGTTCTTC. This gives the protein CASSFGDMYNEQFF. V usage is TRBV5-1 and J usage is TRBJ2-1; possibly TRBD1 for D (6 bases). The ends were cut back, 2 bases at V and 4 bases at J, with 10 bases in the middle. The CDR3 sequence is 14 residues long. Germline CDR1 is SGHRS and CDR2 is YFSETQ.